These 17 T cell receptor beta chains were all obtained from the same sample, sequenced in a study of shared clonotypes between healthy human individuals. Here immunoSEQ multiplex PCR was the method, and the copy in TCRdb shows in-frame clones only, minus some. The sample lists roughly 2.1 million clones, 93% occurring once. Naivety among CD8 cells was defined by CD45RO negativity and positive CCR7 selection, thereby excluding terminally differentiated effector memory CD45RA+ cells. What was sequenced was naive CD8+ T cells from PBMCs. The receptors here all came from a man between 18 and 29 years old in good health. Some clones in this sample may be carry-over from other donors' samples.

The genes are TRBV4-1 and TRBJ2-7; TRBD2 matches 10 bases. There are 16 residues in the CDR3. Germline values: CDR1 MGHRA, CDR2 YSYEKL. V lost 3 bases to trimming and J lost 2 bases; unmatched junction nucleotides: 7. The CDR3 region is CASSHLGTSVTYEQYF. The CDR3 nucleotides are TGCGCCAGCAGCCATTTAGGGACTAGCGTGACCTACGAGCAGTACTTC.

J is TRBJ1-3 and V is TRBV28; a possible D gene is TRBD1 (5 bases). The CDR3 has 12 residues. V gave up 9 bases and J gave up 11 bases, with 17 bases separating them. Germline values: CDR1 MDHEN, CDR2 SYDVKM. The CDR3: CASMGQGGAIYF. The DNA of the CDR3 is TGTGCCAGTATGGGGCAGGGTGGTGCCATATATTTT.

The rearrangement uses TRBV27 and TRBJ2-1; 9 bases map to TRBD1. There are 15 residues in the CDR3. Germline CDR1 reads MNHEY; CDR2 reads SMNVEV (reference sequence). Trimming took 4 bases from V and 2 from J; bases not matched to a gene: 3. The CDR3 spells CASSSGTGTYNEQFF. CDR3 sequence (DNA): TGTGCCAGCAGTTCCGGGACAGGGACCTACAATGAGCAGTTCTTC.

J is TRBJ2-3 and V is TRBV5-1, with a tentative D call TRBD2 (5 bases). Germline CDR1 SGHRS, CDR2 YFSETQ. V shed 4 bases and J shed 6 bases, with 21 bases lying between them. CDR3 length equals 16 residues. CDR3 nucleotides: TGCGCCAGCAGCCTGTACCCGGACTCGGTGACGGATACGCAGTATTTT. This translates into CASSLYPDSVTDTQYF.

With respect to this clone: This sample also contains other DNA sequences that code for the same CDR3. The chain is built from TRBV5-4 and TRBJ1-2; no reliable D call. Trimming cost V 0 bases and J 7 bases, with 4 bases left between them. From germline, CDR1 is SGHNT and CDR2 YYREEE (reference sequence). There are 11 residues in the CDR3. The CDR3 nucleotides read TGTGCCAGCAGCTTGGGGGGTGGCTACACCTTC. Encoded protein: CASSLGGGYTF.

The chain joins TRBV7-9 to TRBJ2-7; tentatively, D is TRBD1 (7 bases). Per the germline V gene, CDR1 is SEHNR and CDR2 is FQNEAQ (reference sequence). Trimming removed 3 bases at V and 0 bases at J, with 15 bases between. This CDR3 is built from 16 residues. In nucleotides, the CDR3 is TGTGCCAGCAGCTTTGGTTCAGGGGGGTCCTCCTACGAGCAGTACTTC. It codes for CASSFGSGGSSYEQYF.

The chain combines TRBV5-4 with TRBJ2-1; 11 bases match TRBD2. This CDR3 spans 13 amino acids. Germline assignment: CDR1 SGHNT and CDR2 YYREEE (reference sequence). V trimming: 4 bases; J trimming: 8 bases; junction bases outside the gene matches: 2. CDR3: CASSPTSGDEQFF. The CDR3 bases are TGTGCCAGCAGCCCGACTAGCGGGGATGAGCAGTTCTTC.

The CDR3 spells CASNPGGRYEQYF. The CDR3 nucleotides are TGTGCCAGTAACCCCGGGGGCCGTTACGAGCAGTACTTC. The V and J genes are TRBV19 and TRBJ2-7; D tentatively reads TRBD1 or TRBD2 (6 bases each). This CDR3 spans 13 amino acids. CDR1 and CDR2 from the germline V gene are LNHDA and SQIVND (reference sequence). Trimming removed 7 bases at V and 4 bases at J, with 14 bases between.

The rearrangement joins TRBV4-3 to TRBJ1-5; TRBD1 might be the D (5 bases). The V gene's germline CDR1 is LGHNA and CDR2 YSLEER. CDR3 length: 19 amino acids. V was pared by 0 bases and J by 4 bases, with 22 bases between. CDR3 sequence reads: CASSQEHGPLVEGNQPQHF. The CDR3 nucleotides are TGCGCCAGCAGCCAAGAGCACGGACCGCTGGTAGAGGGGAATCAGCCCCAGCATTTT.

The chain recombines TRBV9 with TRBJ2-2, with 8 bases that match TRBD1. The junction had 4 bases not matched to a gene; V was cut back by 3 bases and J by 0 bases. Germline V gene sequence: CDR1 SGDLS, CDR2 YYNGEE. The CDR3 is 16 amino acids. The chain's CDR3 is CASSAGQGANTGELFF. The CDR3 nucleotides are TGTGCCAGCAGCGCAGGACAGGGAGCGAACACCGGGGAGCTGTTTTTT.

The chain links TRBV4-1 to TRBJ2-3, with D unclear. V lost 4 bases to trimming and J lost 4 bases, with 6 bases between them. Germline V lookup: CDR1 MGHRA, CDR2 YSYEKL. The CDR3 runs to 12 residues. CDR3 nucleotides: TGCGCCAGCAGCCTCGAGTCAGATACGCAGTATTTT. This sequence encodes CASSLESDTQYF.

The chain couples TRBV9 to TRBJ2-1; the match to TRBD2 covers 8 bases. The trim removed 4 bases at V and 1 base at J, leaving 13 bases unmatched. Germline lookup yields CDR1 SGDLS and CDR2 YYNGEE. This CDR3 region has 18 residues. CDR3 protein: CASSTQIGRAFSYNEQFF. The CDR3 nucleotides are TGTGCCAGCAGCACCCAGATCGGGAGGGCCTTTTCCTACAATGAGCAGTTCTTC.

The chain uses TRBV10-2 and TRBJ2-7; tentative D call: TRBD2 (5 bases). The CDR3 spans 14 residues. CDR1 is WSHSY, CDR2 SAAADI, per germline. V was pared by 6 bases and J by 7 bases, with 19 bases between. CDR3 residues: CASSPLGLLGEQYF. As DNA, the CDR3 is TGCGCCAGCAGCCCACTAGGTCTCCTGGGGGAGCAGTACTTC.

This clone is a singleton in its sample. The genes are TRBV5-6 and TRBJ2-5, with TRBD1 identical over 9 bases. The junction had 16 bases not matched to a gene; V was cut back by 2 bases and J by 5 bases. Germline CDR1 reads SGHDT; CDR2 reads YYEEEE. CDR3 length equals 18 residues. The CDR3 DNA reads TGTGCCAGCAGCTTCGCCGACGGGACAGGGTTTATTGGGGAGACCCAGTACTTC. Translation gives CASSFADGTGFIGETQYF.

V usage is TRBV4-3 and J usage is TRBJ2-7; D may be TRBD2 (6 bases). The germline V and J ends were trimmed by 0 bases and 7 bases, with 13 bases remaining between them. Per germline, CDR1 LGHNA and CDR2 YSLEER. The CDR3 is 14 residues long. CDR3 in amino acids: CASSQDGGGEEQYF. The CDR3 region has the DNA TGCGCCAGCAGCCAAGATGGAGGAGGGGAAGAGCAGTACTTC.

This chain joins TRBV27 and TRBJ2-7; D is possibly TRBD1 (6 bases). The germline V and J ends were trimmed by 7 bases and 4 bases, with 14 bases remaining between them. The germline gives CDR1 MNHEY, CDR2 SMNVEV (reference sequence). This CDR3 has 13 amino acids. CDR3 protein: CASKQGHLYEQYF. The CDR3 DNA sequence: TGTGCCAGCAAGCAGGGACACCTTTACGAGCAGTACTTC.

The chain recombines TRBV19 with TRBJ2-3; the D is unclear. The germline V and J ends were trimmed by 0 bases and 3 bases, with 10 bases remaining between them. Per germline, CDR1 LNHDA and CDR2 SQIVND (reference sequence). CDR3 length: 15 amino acids. As DNA, the CDR3 is TGTGCCAGTAGTATAGATGTTGCGGCAACAGATACGCAGTATTTT. Translating it yields CASSIDVAATDTQYF.